This T cell receptor beta chain emerged from a study of blood T cell repertoires in COVID-19. The sample holds a few counts of this clone. Repertoires were generated with immunoSEQ multiplex PCR, while TCRdb's copy carries only in-frame clones and drops some. This repertoire shows roughly 150,000 clones, roughly 84% found once; its top ten account for roughly a tenth. The CDR3 contains 13 residues. The V gene's germline CDR1 is LNHDA and CDR2 SQIVND (reference sequence). V lost 7 bases, J lost 7 bases, and 8 bases stayed unmatched. This sequence was found in a man between 65 and 79 years old with active or convalescent COVID-19. The sequenced sample was peripheral blood. The chain recombines TRBV19 with TRBJ2-7, with 9 bases matching TRBD1. DNA for the CDR3: TGTGCCAGTACTCGGACAGGGGCTAGGGAGCAGTACTTC. Amino acid sequence: CASTRTGAREQYF.